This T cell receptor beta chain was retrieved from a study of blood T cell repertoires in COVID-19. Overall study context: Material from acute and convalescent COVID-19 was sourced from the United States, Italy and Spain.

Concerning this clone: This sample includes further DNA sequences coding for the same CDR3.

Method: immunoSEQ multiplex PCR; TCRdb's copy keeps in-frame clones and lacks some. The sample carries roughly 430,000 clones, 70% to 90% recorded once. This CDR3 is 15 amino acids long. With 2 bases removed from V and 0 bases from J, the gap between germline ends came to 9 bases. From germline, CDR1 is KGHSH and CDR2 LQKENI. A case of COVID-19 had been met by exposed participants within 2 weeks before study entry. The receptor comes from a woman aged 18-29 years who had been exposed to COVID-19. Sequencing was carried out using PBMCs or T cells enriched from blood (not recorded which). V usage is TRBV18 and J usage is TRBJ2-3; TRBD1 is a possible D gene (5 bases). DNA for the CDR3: TGTGCCAGCTCACCAAGGGGCAGTAGCACAGATACGCAGTATTTT. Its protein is CASSPRGSSTDTQYF. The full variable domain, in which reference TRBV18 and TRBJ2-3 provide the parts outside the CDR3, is NAGVMQNPRHLVRRRGQEARLRCSPMKGHSHVYWYRQLPEEGLKFMVYLQKENIIDESGMPKERFSAEFPKEGPSILRIQQVVRGDSAAYFCASSPRGSSTDTQYFGPGTRLTVL.